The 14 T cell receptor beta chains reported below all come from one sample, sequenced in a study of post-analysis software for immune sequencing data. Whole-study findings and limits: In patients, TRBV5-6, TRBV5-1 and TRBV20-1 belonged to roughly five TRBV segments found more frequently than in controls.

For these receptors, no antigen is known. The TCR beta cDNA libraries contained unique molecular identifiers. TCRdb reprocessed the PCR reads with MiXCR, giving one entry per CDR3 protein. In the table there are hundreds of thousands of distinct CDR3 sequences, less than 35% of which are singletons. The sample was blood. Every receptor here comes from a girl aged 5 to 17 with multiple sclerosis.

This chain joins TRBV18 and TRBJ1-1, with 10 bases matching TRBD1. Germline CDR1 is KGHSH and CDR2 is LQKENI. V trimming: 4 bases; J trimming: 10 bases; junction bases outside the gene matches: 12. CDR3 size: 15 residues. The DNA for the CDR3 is TGTGCCAGCTCACTTTTGACCGGGACAGGGGATAGAGCTTTCTTT. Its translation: CASSLLTGTGDRAFF.

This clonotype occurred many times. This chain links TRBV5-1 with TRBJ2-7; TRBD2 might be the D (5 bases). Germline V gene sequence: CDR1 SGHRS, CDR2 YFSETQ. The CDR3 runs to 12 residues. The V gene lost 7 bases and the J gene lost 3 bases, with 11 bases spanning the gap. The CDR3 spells CASSSTDYEQYF. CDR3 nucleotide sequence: TGCGCCAGCTCTAGCACCGACTACGAGCAGTACTTC.

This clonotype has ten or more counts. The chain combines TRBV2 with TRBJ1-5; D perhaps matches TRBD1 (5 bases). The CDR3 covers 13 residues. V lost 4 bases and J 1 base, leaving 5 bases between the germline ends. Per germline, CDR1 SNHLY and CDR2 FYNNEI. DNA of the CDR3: TGTGCCAGCAGTGGGGGCAGCAATCAGCCCCAGCATTTT. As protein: CASSGGSNQPQHF.

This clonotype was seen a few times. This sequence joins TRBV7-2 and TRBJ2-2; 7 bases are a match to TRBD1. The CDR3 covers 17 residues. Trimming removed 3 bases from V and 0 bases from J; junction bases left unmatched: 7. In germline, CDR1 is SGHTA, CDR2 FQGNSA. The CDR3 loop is CASSFYRDRANTGELFF. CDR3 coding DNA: TGTGCCAGCAGCTTTTACCGGGACAGAGCGAACACCGGGGAGCTGTTTTTT.

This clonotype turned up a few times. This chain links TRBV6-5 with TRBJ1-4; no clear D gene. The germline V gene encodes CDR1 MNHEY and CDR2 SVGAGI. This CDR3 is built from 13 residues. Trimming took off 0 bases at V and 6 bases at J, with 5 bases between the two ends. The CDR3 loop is CASSYSRYEKLFF. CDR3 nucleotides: TGTGCCAGCAGTTACTCCCGGTATGAAAAACTGTTTTTT.

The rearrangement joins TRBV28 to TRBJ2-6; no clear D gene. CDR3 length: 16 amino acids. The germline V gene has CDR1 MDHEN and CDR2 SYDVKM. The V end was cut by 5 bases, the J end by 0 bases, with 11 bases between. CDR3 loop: CASSPVLSSGANVLTF. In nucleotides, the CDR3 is TGTGCCAGCAGTCCTGTACTCAGCTCTGGGGCCAACGTCCTGACTTTC.

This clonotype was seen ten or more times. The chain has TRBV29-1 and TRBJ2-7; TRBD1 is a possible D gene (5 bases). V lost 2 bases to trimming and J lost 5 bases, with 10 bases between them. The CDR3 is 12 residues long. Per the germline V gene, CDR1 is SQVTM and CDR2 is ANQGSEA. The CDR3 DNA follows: TGCAGCGTTGAACAGGGAACCCACGAGCAGTACTTC. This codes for CSVEQGTHEQYF.

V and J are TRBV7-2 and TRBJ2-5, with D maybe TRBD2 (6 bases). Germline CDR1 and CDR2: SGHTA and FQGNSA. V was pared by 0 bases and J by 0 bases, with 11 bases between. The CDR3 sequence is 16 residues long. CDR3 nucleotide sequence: TGTGCCAGCAGCTTAGCGAATAGGGACTACCAAGAGACCCAGTACTTC. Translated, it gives CASSLANRDYQETQYF.

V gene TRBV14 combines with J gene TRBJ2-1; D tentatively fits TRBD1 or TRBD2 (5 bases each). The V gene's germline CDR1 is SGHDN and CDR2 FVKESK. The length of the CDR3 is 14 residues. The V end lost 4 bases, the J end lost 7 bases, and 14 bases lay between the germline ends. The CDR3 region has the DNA TGTGCCAGCAGCCCCGGGGCCAGCCGGAATGAGCAGTTCTTC. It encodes CASSPGASRNEQFF.

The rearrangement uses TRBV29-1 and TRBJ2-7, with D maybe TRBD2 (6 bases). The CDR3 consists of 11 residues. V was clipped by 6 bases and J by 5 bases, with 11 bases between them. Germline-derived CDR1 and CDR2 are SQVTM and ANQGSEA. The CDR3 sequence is CSVGGTDEQYF. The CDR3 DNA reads TGCAGCGTAGGCGGGACGGACGAGCAGTACTTC.

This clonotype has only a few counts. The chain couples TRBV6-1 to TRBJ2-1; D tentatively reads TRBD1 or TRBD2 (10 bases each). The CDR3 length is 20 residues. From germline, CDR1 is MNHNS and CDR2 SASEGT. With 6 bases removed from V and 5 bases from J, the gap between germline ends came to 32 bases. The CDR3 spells CASRGTGVLSGRAHDNEQFF. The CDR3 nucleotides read TGTGCCAGCAGGGGGACAGGGGTTCTGAGCGGGAGGGCCCACGACAATGAGCAGTTCTTC.

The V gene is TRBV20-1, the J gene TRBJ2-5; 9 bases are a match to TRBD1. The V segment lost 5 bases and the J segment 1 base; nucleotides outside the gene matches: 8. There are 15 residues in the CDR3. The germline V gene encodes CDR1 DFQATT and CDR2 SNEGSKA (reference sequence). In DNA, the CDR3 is TGCAGTGCTGACGGGGACAGGGTGAGCCAAGAGACCCAGTACTTC. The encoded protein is CSADGDRVSQETQYF.

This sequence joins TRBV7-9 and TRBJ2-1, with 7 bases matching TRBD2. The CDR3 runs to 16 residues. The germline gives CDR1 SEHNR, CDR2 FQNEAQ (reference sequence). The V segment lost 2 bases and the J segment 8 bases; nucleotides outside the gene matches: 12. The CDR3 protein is CASSLSGLRAGDEQFF. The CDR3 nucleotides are TGTGCCAGCAGCTTAAGTGGACTGAGGGCGGGGGATGAGCAGTTCTTC.

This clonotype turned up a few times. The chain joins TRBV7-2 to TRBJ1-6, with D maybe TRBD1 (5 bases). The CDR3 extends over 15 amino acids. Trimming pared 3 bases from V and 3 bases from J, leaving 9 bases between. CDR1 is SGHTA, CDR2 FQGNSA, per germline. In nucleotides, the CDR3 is TGTGCCAGCAGCTTTGGGGCAGACTATAATTCACCCCTCCACTTT. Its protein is CASSFGADYNSPLHF.